These T cell receptor beta chains were read from a single sample in a study of post-analysis software for immune sequencing data. One entry per CDR3 protein, called by TCRdb with MiXCR from the PCR reads. The data contain fewer than 850,000 distinct CDR3 sequences, approximately 44% of them seen just once; the ten biggest clones take up around 4.7%. Specimen: blood. The receptors shown here come from a girl aged 10 to 17 with multiple sclerosis. The conserved cysteine and the conserved F or W are not part of the CDR3 here.

j_gene: TRBJ1-6
v_gene: TRBV6-5
CDR3aa: ASRQGFNSPLH

j_gene: TRBJ2-3
v_gene: TRBV18
CDR3aa: ASFDQDTQY

j_gene: TRBJ2-5
v_gene: TRBV20-1
CDR3aa: SARDRGATQY

j_gene: TRBJ2-7
v_gene: TRBV20-1
CDR3aa: SAISLGGGGYEQY

j_gene: TRBJ2-1
v_gene: TRBV19
CDR3aa: ASSSSGRGSYNEQF

j_gene: TRBJ2-5
v_gene: TRBV5-1
CDR3aa: ASSYPGQVNQETQY

j_gene: TRBJ1-2
v_gene: TRBV7-8
CDR3aa: ASSSLKVQQGRVYGYT

j_gene: TRBJ2-7
v_gene: TRBV12-3/TRBV12-4
CDR3aa: ASSLGGTQGRYEQY

j_gene: TRBJ2-3
v_gene: TRBV7-9
CDR3aa: ASSLGGLAGVADTQY

j_gene: TRBJ2-1
v_gene: TRBV18
CDR3aa: ASSAGGGNEQF

j_gene: TRBJ1-2
v_gene: TRBV20-1
CDR3aa: SARLQGAYGYT

j_gene: TRBJ2-7
v_gene: TRBV20-1
CDR3aa: SARVEGQGLEQY

j_gene: TRBJ2-7
v_gene: TRBV29-1
CDR3aa: SGSGQGSEQY

j_gene: TRBJ2-1
v_gene: TRBV7-2
CDR3aa: ASSLVGGTSGYNEQF

j_gene: TRBJ2-7
v_gene: TRBV28
CDR3aa: ASSPLGTRSYEQY

j_gene: TRBJ2-1
v_gene: TRBV12-3/TRBV12-4
CDR3aa: ASSLHRGARTNEQF

j_gene: TRBJ1-1
v_gene: TRBV7-8
CDR3aa: AIGQSRSEEAF

j_gene: TRBJ2-7
v_gene: TRBV12-3/TRBV12-4
CDR3aa: ASSPGTVVSYEQY

j_gene: TRBJ2-7
v_gene: TRBV19
CDR3aa: ASSMGLAGGYEQY

j_gene: TRBJ2-7
v_gene: TRBV15
CDR3aa: ATSRDQGRQAPYEQY

j_gene: TRBJ2-3
v_gene: TRBV5-1
CDR3aa: ASSLDGQSTDTQY

j_gene: TRBJ2-6
v_gene: TRBV7-2
CDR3aa: ASSSDGGTGANVLT

j_gene: TRBJ1-2
v_gene: TRBV9
CDR3aa: ASSQKAGGYT

j_gene: TRBJ2-5
v_gene: TRBV20-1
CDR3aa: SASRLVQETQY

j_gene: TRBJ2-1
v_gene: TRBV12-3/TRBV12-4
CDR3aa: ASSFGRENNEQF

j_gene: TRBJ2-3
v_gene: TRBV20-1
CDR3aa: SARAAPDTQY

j_gene: TRBJ2-5
v_gene: TRBV3-1
CDR3aa: ASSQETVEETQY

j_gene: TRBJ2-3
v_gene: TRBV7-2
CDR3aa: ASSLEVTPDTQY

j_gene: TRBJ1-5
v_gene: TRBV20-1
CDR3aa: SVGSTQPQH

j_gene: TRBJ2-3
v_gene: TRBV10-2
CDR3aa: ASSQYDPSTDTQY

j_gene: TRBJ2-7
v_gene: TRBV12-3/TRBV12-4
CDR3aa: ASRATGLSYEQY

j_gene: NA
v_gene: TRBV29-1
CDR3aa: SVAGTVYEQY

j_gene: NA
v_gene: TRBV21-1
CDR3aa: ASHPAGDYEQY

j_gene: TRBJ2-7
v_gene: TRBV4-3
CDR3aa: ASSQDLTMQRDDSAYEQY

j_gene: TRBJ1-4
v_gene: TRBV7-8
CDR3aa: ASSLEGLLPNEKLF

j_gene: TRBJ1-5
v_gene: TRBV5-8
CDR3aa: ASSTTSNQPQH

j_gene: TRBJ2-1
v_gene: TRBV6-2/TRBV6-3
CDR3aa: ASTPVGSSNEQF

j_gene: TRBJ2-6
v_gene: TRBV25-1
CDR3aa: ASSVTSGSGANVLT

j_gene: TRBJ2-2
v_gene: TRBV7-3
CDR3aa: ASTSQGANTGELF

j_gene: TRBJ1-2
v_gene: TRBV25-1
CDR3aa: ASSGLGTREDGYT

j_gene: NA
v_gene: TRBV7-2
CDR3aa: ASSSSERAFHETQY

j_gene: TRBJ2-7
v_gene: TRBV6-2/TRBV6-3
CDR3aa: ASSYHRRDSSYEQY

j_gene: TRBJ1-6
v_gene: TRBV12-3/TRBV12-4
CDR3aa: ASSPTGGLRSPLH

j_gene: TRBJ2-1
v_gene: TRBV7-9
CDR3aa: ASSSPTINEQF

j_gene: TRBJ1-5
v_gene: TRBV12-3/TRBV12-4
CDR3aa: ASSPSGLGSQPQH

j_gene: TRBJ2-2
v_gene: TRBV29-1
CDR3aa: SVQKTGITNTGELF

j_gene: TRBJ2-1
v_gene: TRBV28
CDR3aa: ASRQYILDTYNEQF